This paragraph covers one T cell receptor beta chain sequence. The antigen remains unidentified. The data originate from a study of T cell responses to AZD1222 COVID-19 vaccine. Using immunoSEQ multiplex PCR, the repertoire was profiled, and TCRdb retains in-frame clones only, with some absent. The data show 150,000 to 200,000 clones, over 75% seen once. Per the germline V gene, CDR1 is LGHNA and CDR2 is YSLEER. CDR3 size: 20 residues. V lost 0 bases and J lost 5; bases outside the gene matches: 13. Study-wide points: Donor demographics were predominantly white British with a female majority; clonal diversity may be underestimated. Baseline seropositives among AZD1222 recipients totaled only five or six. In the spike-specific TCR repertoire, nearly half reportedly target unmutated variant regions. No repertoire was sampled before or during the peak T cell response, only after it.

This receptor was taken from an adult in good health. V is TRBV4-3 and J is TRBJ2-5; 15 bases agree with TRBD2. Sequenced material: peripheral blood, taken on day 0 of AZD1222 vaccination. The CDR3 DNA reads as TGCGCCAGCAGCCAAGAAGGACGGGGACTAGCGGGGGGAAGGTGGGAGACCCAGTACTTC. It translates to CASSQEGRGLAGGRWETQYF.